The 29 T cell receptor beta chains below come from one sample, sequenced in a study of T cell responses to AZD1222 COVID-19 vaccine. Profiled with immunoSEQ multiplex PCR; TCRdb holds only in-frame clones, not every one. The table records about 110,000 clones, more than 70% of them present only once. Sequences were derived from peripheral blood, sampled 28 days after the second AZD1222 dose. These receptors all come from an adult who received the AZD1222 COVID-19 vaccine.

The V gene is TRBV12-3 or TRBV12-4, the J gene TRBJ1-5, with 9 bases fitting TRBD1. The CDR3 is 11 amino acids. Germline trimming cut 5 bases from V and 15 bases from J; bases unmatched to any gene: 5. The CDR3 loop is CASSGDRVLHF. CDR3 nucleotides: TGTGCCAGCAGTGGGGACAGGGTTTTGCATTTT.

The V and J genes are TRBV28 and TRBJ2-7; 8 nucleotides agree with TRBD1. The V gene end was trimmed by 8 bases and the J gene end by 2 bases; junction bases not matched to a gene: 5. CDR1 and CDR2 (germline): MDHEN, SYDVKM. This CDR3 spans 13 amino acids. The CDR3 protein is CASGGQGPYEQYF. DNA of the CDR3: TGTGCCAGCGGAGGACAGGGACCCTACGAGCAGTACTTC.

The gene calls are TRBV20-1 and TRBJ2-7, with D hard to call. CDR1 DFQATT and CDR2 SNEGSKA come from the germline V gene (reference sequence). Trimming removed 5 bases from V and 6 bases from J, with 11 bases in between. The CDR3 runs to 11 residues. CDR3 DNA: TGCAGTGCTGGACCCCTCGGCGAGCAGTACTTC. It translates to CSAGPLGEQYF.

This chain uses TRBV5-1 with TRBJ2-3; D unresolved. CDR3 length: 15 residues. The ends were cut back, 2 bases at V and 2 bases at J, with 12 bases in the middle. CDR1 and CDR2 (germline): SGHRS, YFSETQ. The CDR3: CASSFGRGSTDTQYF. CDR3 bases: TGCGCCAGCAGCTTCGGACGTGGTTCCACAGATACGCAGTATTTT.

CDR3 residues: CASSASPGSLYEQYF. The CDR3 DNA is TGTGCCAGTAGTGCATCCCCGGGATCCCTCTACGAGCAGTACTTC. This sequence joins TRBV19 and TRBJ2-7; D is perhaps TRBD2 (5 bases). Trimming took 5 bases from V and 3 from J, leaving 17 bases between them. The CDR3 loop spans 15 amino acids. CDR1 LNHDA and CDR2 SQIVND come from the germline V gene (reference sequence).

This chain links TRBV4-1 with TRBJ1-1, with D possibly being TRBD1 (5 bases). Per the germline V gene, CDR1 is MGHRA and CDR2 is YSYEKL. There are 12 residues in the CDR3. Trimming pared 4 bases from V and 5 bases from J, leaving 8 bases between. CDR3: CASSRGETEAFF. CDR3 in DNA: TGCGCCAGCAGCCGGGGGGAGACTGAAGCTTTCTTT.

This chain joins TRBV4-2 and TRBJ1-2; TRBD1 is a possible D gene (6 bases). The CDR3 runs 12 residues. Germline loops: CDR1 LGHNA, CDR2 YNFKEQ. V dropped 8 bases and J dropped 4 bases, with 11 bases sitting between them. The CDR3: CASRTGSYGYTF. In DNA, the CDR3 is TGTGCCAGCCGAACAGGGAGCTATGGCTACACCTTC.

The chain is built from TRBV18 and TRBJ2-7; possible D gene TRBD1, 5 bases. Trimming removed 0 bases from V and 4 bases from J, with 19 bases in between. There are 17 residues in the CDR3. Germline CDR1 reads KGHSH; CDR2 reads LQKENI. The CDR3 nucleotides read TGTGCCAGCTCACCACCGGGGCCCCTTAGCAGGGTTTACGAGCAGTACTTC. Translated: CASSPPGPLSRVYEQYF.

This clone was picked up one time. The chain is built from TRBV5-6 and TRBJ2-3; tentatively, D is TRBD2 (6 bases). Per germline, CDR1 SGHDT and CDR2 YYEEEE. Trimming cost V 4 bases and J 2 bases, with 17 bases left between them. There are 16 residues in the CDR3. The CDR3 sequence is CASSTASGTHTDTQYF. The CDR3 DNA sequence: TGTGCCAGCAGCACGGCATCCGGGACTCACACAGATACGCAGTATTTT.

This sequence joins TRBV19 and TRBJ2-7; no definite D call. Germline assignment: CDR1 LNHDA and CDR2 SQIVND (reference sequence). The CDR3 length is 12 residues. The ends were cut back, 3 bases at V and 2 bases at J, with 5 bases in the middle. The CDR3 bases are TGTGCCAGTAGTATCATCCCCTACGAGCAGTACTTC. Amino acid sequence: CASSIIPYEQYF. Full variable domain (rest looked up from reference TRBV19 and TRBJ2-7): DGGITQSPKYLFRKEGQNVTLSCEQNLNHDAMYWYRQDPGQGLRLIYYSQIVNDFQKGDIAEGYSVSREKKESFPLTVTSAQKNPTAFYLCASSIIPYEQYFGPGTRLTVT.

DNA of the CDR3: TGTGCCACCAGCAGAGGATATGGATACGAGCAGTACTTC. Its translation: CATSRGYGYEQYF. The chain combines TRBV15 with TRBJ2-7; D is undetermined. The germline V gene encodes CDR1 LNHNV and CDR2 YYDKDF (reference sequence). The CDR3 runs to 13 residues. Trimming removed 1 base from V and 4 bases from J, with 8 bases in between.

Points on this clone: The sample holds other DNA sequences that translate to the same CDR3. CDR3 DNA: TGTGCCAGCAGCGTAGATCCGGGTCCCTACGAGCAGTACTTC. Protein sequence: CASSVDPGPYEQYF. J is TRBJ2-7 and V is TRBV9, with D unclear. Trimming shortened V by 0 bases and J by 2 bases, and 9 bases separated the two germline ends. The CDR3 is 14 residues long. CDR1 SGDLS and CDR2 YYNGEE come from the germline V gene.

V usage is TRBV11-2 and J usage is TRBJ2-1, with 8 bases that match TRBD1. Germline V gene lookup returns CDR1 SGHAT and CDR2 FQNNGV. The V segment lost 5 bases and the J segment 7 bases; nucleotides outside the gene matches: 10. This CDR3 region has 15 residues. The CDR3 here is CASSPFETGVNEQFF. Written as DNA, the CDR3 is TGTGCCAGCAGCCCGTTTGAGACAGGGGTAAATGAGCAGTTCTTC.

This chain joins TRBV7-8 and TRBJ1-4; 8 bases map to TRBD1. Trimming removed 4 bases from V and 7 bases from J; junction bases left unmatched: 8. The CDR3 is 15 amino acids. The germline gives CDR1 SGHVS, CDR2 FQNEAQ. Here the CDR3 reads CASSSWTGRGEKLFF. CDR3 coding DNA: TGTGCCAGCAGCTCATGGACAGGGAGAGGTGAAAAACTGTTTTTT.

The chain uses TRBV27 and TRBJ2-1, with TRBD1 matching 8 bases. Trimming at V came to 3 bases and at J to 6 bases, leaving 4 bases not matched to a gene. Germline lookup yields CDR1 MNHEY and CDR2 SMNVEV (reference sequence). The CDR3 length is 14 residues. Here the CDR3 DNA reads TGTGCCAGCAGTTTCTTCGGACAGGGCAATGAGCAGTTCTTC. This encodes CASSFFGQGNEQFF.

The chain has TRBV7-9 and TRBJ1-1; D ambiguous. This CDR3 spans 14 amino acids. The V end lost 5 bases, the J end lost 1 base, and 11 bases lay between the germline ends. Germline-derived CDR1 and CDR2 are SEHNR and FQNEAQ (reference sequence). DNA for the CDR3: TGTGCCAGCAGCAATAACCGGGAGAACACTGAAGCTTTCTTT. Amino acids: CASSNNRENTEAFF.

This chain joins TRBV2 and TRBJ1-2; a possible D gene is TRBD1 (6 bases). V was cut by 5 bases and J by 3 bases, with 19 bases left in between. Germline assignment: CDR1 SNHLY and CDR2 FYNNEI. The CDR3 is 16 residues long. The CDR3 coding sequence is TGTGCCAGCAGTATACTAAGGGACATTAGGTACTATGGCTACACCTTC. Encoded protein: CASSILRDIRYYGYTF.

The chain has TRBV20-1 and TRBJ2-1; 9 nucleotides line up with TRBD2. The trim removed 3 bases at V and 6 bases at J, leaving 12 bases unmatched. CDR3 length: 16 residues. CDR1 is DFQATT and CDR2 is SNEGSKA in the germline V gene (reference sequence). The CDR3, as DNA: TGCAGTGCTAGTTCCCCGCTAGCGGGAAACCCCAATGAGCAGTTCTTC. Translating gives CSASSPLAGNPNEQFF.

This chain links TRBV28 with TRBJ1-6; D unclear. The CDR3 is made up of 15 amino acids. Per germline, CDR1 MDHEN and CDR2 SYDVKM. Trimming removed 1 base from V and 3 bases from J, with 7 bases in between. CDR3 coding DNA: TGTGCCAGCAGTTTATCGGGGTACTATAATTCACCCCTCCACTTT. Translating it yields CASSLSGYYNSPLHF.

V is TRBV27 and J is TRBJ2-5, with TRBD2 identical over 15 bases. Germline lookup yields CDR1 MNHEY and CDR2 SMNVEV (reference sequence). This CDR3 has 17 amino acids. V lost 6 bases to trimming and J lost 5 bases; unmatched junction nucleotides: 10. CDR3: CASRGTSGRSGRETQYF. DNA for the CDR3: TGTGCCAGCAGAGGGACTAGCGGGAGGTCGGGCAGGGAGACCCAGTACTTC.

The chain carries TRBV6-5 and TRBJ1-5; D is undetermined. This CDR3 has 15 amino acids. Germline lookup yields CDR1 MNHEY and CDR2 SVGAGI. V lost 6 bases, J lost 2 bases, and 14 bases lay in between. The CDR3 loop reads CASSQLGWGNQPQHF. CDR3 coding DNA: TGTGCCAGCAGCCAGTTGGGGTGGGGCAATCAGCCCCAGCATTTT.

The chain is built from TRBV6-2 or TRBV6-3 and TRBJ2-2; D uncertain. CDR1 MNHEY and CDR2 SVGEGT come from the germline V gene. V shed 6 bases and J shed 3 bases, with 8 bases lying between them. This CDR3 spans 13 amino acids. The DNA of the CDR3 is TGTGCCAGCAGCAACCTAGACACCGGGGAGCTGTTTTTT. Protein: CASSNLDTGELFF.

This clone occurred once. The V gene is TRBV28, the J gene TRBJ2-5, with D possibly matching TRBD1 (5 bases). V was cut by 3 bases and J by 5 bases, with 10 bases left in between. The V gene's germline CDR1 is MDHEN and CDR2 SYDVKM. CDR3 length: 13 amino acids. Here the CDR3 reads CASSFQGEETQYF. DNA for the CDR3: TGTGCCAGCAGTTTTCAGGGTGAGGAGACCCAGTACTTC.

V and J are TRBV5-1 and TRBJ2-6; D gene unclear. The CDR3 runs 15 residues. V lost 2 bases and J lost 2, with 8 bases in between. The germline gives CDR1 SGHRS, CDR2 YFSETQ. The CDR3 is CASSFGLAGANVLTF. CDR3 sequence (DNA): TGCGCCAGCAGCTTTGGTTTGGCTGGGGCCAACGTCCTGACTTTC. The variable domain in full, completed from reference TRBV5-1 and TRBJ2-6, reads KAGVTQTPRYLIKTRGQQVTLSCSPISGHRSVSWYQQTPGQGLQFLFEYFSETQRNKGNFPGRFSGRQFSNSRSEMNVSTLELGDSALYLCASSFGLAGANVLTFGAGSRLTVL.

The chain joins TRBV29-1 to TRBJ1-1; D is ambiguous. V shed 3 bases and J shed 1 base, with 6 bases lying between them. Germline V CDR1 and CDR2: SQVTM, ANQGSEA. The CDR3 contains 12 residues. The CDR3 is CSVEVQNTEAFF. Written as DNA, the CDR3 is TGCAGCGTTGAGGTGCAGAACACTGAAGCTTTCTTT.

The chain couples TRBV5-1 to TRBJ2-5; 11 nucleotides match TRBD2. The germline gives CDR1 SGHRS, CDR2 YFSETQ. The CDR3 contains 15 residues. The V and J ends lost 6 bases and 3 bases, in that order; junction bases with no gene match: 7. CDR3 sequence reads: CASKLSGRAEETQYF. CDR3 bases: TGCGCCAGCAAACTTAGCGGGAGGGCCGAAGAGACCCAGTACTTC.

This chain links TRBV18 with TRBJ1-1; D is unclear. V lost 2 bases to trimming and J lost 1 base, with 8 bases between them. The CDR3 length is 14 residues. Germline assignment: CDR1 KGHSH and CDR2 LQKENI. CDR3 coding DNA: TGTGCCAGCTCACCATCGGCAGGGAACACTGAAGCTTTCTTT. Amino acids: CASSPSAGNTEAFF. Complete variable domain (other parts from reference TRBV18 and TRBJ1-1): NAGVMQNPRHLVRRRGQEARLRCSPMKGHSHVYWYRQLPEEGLKFMVYLQKENIIDESGMPKERFSAEFPKEGPSILRIQQVVRGDSAAYFCASSPSAGNTEAFFGQGTRLTVV.

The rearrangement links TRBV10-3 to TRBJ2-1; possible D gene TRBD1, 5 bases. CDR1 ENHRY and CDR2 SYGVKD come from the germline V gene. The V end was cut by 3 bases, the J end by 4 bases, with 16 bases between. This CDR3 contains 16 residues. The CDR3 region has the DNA TGTGCCATCAGTGATAAAAGACGGACATCATACAATGAGCAGTTCTTC. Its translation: CAISDKRRTSYNEQFF.

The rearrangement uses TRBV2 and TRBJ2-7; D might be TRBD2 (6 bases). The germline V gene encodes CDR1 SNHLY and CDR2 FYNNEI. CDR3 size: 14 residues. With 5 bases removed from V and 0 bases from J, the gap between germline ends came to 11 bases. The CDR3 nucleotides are TGTGCCAGCAGTAGCGGGCAAACCTCCTACGAGCAGTACTTC. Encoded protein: CASSSGQTSYEQYF.